This T cell receptor beta chain was identified in a study of CD8 T cells in ankylosing spondylitis. Germline CDR1 and CDR2: SGHTA and FQGNSA. The CDR3 runs 15 residues. Between the trimmed V and J ends, which lost 5 bases and 7 bases, there was a span of 18 bases. Quantitative barcoded 5'-RACE was used to prepare TCR beta libraries. One entry per CDR3 protein results from TCRdb running MiXCR on the 5' RACE reads. The data contain 250,000 to 350,000 distinct CDR3 sequences, roughly 20% of them seen just once; the ten biggest clones take up roughly 3.4%. This clonotype occurred a few times. Its antigen is not known. General study results and limits: CD8+ cells made up the disease-linked clones, which were relatively rare in peripheral blood. According to the report, clones linked to the disease were significantly enriched in matched synovial fluid samples taken from ankylosing spondylitis patients.

Sequencing was carried out using blood, either unsorted or a sorted T cell fraction (not recorded which). This clonotype was obtained from a female donor with ankylosing spondylitis or in good health (not recorded which). The chain has TRBV7-2 and TRBJ2-1, with D possibly matching TRBD2 (6 bases). The CDR3 here is CASSEMGLGGNEQFF. CDR3 nucleotides: TGTGCCAGCAGCGAGATGGGACTGGGGGGAAATGAGCAGTTCTTC.